This T cell receptor (beta chain) derives from a study of blood T cells in healthy people across ages. Germline assignment: CDR1 MNHNS and CDR2 SASEGT. Trimming pared 7 bases from V and 6 bases from J, leaving 24 bases between. The CDR3 has 17 residues. Primed by a sample-barcoded 5' primer and a J-beta primer mix, a second PCR proceeded for about 7 to 11 cycles. TCRdb called the 5' RACE reads again in MiXCR, with one record for every CDR3 protein. The sample yields 750,000 to 950,000 distinct CDR3 sequences, around 24% seen once. The same specimen was also included in a second study, on T cells of mothers and their children. That source notes: Mothers gave over 10 million TCR beta CDR3 reads each, and children 3 million to 3.5 million each.

V usage is TRBV6-1 and J usage is TRBJ2-2, with D tentatively TRBD1 (8 bases). The receptor was isolated from a boy younger than 18 in good health. What was sequenced was blood. DNA of the CDR3: TGTGCCAGCAATACAGGGGGGGGATACGGCAATGCCGGGGAGCTGTTTTTT. Protein: CASNTGGGYGNAGELFF.